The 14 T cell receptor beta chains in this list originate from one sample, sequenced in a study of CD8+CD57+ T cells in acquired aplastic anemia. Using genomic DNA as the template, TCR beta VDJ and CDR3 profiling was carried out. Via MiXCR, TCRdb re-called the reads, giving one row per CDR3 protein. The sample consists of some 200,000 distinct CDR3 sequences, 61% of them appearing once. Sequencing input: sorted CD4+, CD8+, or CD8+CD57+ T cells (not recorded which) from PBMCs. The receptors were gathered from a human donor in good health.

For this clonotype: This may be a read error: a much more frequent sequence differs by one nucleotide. This CDR3 reads CASRTGCYEQYF. CDR3 coding DNA: TGTGCCAGCAGGACAGGGTGCTACGAGCAGTACTTC. The rearrangement uses TRBV6-1 and TRBJ2-7, with 7 nucleotides matching TRBD1. V gave up 6 bases and J gave up 3 bases; unmatched junction bases: 2. CDR3 size: 12 residues. Germline V lookup: CDR1 MNHNS, CDR2 SASEGT.

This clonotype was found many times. Written as DNA, the CDR3 is TGTGCCAGCAGCCCCTTCGGCGGCCCCTCCTACGAGCAGTACTTC. This codes for CASSPFGGPSYEQYF. The chain couples TRBV3-1 to TRBJ2-7; no definite D call. Between the trimmed V and J ends, which lost 4 bases and 0 bases, there was a span of 13 bases. The CDR3 extends over 15 amino acids. From germline, CDR1 is LGHDT and CDR2 YNNKEL (reference sequence).

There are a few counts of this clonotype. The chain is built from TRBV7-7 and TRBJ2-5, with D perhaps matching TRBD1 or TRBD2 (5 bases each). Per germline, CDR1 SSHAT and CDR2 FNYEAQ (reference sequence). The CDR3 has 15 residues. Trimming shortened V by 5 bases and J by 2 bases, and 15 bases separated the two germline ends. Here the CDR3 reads CASSPGRSFQETQYF. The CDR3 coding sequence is TGTGCCAGCAGCCCGGGGCGGTCGTTTCAAGAGACCCAGTACTTC.

CDR3 in amino acids: CSGQGARYTEAFF. Written as DNA, the CDR3 is TGCAGCGGACAGGGGGCGCGGTACACTGAAGCTTTCTTT. This rearrangement joins TRBV29-1 to TRBJ1-1, with 10 bases identical to TRBD1. The CDR3 is 13 residues long. J lost 3 bases, V lost 7 bases, and 5 bases had no gene match. CDR1 is SQVTM, CDR2 ANQGSEA, per germline.

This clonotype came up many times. The DNA of the CDR3 is TGTGCCAGCAGCGTAGGAGGGGGAGACTATGGCTACACCTTC. The encoded protein is CASSVGGGDYGYTF. This chain joins TRBV9 and TRBJ1-2, with TRBD1 as a possible D gene (6 bases). The CDR3 covers 14 residues. Germline V CDR1 and CDR2: SGDLS, YYNGEE. V was pared by 0 bases and J by 3 bases, with 9 bases between.

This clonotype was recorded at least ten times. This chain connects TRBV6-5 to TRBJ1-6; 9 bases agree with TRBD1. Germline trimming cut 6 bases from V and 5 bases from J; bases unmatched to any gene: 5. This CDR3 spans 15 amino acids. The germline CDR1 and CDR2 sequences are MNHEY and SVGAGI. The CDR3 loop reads CASSGTGGDNSPLHF. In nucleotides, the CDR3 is TGTGCCAGCAGCGGAACAGGGGGCGATAATTCACCCCTCCACTTT.

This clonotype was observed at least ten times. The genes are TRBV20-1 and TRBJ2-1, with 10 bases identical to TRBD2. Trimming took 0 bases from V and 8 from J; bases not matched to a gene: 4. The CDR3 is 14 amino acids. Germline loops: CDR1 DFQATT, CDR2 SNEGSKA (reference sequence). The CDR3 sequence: CSARDSGGAYEQFF. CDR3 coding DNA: TGCAGTGCTAGAGACAGCGGGGGGGCCTATGAGCAGTTCTTC.

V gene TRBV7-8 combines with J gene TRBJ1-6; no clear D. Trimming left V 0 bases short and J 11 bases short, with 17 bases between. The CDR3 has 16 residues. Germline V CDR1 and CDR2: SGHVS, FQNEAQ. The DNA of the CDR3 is TGTGCCAGCAGCTTAGCCCCGAGAGGGATGAGACCACCCCTCCACTTT. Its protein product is CASSLAPRGMRPPLHF. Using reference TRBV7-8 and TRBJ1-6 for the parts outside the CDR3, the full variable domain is GAGVSQSPRYKVAKRGQDVALRCDPISGHVSLFWYQQALGQGPEFLTYFQNEAQLDKSGLPSDRFFAERPEGSVSTLKIQRTQQEDSAVYLCASSLAPRGMRPPLHFGNGTRLTVT.

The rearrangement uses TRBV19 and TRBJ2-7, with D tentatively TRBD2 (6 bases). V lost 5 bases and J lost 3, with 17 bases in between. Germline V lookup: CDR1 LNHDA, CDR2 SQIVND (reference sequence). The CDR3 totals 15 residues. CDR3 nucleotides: TGTGCCAGTAGTCGAGGGACGGGGACTTACTACGAGCAGTACTTC. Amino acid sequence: CASSRGTGTYYEQYF. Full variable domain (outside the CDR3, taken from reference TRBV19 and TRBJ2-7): DGGITQSPKYLFRKEGQNVTLSCEQNLNHDAMYWYRQDPGQGLRLIYYSQIVNDFQKGDIAEGYSVSREKKESFPLTVTSAQKNPTAFYLCASSRGTGTYYEQYFGPGTRLTVT.

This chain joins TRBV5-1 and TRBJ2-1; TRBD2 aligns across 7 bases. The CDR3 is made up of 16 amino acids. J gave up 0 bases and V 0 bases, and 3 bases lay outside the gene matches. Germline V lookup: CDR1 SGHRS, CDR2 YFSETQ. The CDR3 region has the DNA TGCGCCAGCAGCTTGGAGACTAGCAGCTCCTACAATGAGCAGTTCTTC. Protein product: CASSLETSSSYNEQFF.

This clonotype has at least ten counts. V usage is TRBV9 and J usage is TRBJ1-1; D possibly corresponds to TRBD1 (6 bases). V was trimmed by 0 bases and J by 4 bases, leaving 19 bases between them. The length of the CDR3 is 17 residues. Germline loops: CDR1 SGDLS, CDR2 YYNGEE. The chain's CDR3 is CASSVGPLGGLGTEAFF. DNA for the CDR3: TGTGCCAGCAGCGTAGGGCCCCTAGGGGGGTTGGGCACTGAAGCTTTCTTT.

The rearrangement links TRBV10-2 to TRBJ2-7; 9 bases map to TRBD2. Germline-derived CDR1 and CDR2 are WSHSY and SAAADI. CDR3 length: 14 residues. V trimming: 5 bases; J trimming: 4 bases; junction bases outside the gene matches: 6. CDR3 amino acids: CASSPLAGKYEQYF. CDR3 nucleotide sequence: TGCGCCAGCAGTCCGCTAGCGGGGAAGTACGAGCAGTACTTC.

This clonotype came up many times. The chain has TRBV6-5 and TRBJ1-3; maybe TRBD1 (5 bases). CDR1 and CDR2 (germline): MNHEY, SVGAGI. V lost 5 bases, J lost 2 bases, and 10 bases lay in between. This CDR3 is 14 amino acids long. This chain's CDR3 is CASSRQGPGNTIYF. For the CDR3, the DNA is TGTGCCAGCAGTCGCCAGGGACCTGGAAACACCATATATTTT.

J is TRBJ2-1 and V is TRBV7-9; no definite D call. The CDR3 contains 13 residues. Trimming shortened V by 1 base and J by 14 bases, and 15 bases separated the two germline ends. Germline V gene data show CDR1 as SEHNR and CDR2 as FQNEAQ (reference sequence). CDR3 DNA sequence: TGTGCCAGCAGCTTAGTAACAGTAGGAGTGGAGTTCTTC. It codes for CASSLVTVGVEFF. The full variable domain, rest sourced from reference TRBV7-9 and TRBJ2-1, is DTGVSQNPRHKITKRGQNVTFRCDPISEHNRLYWYRQTLGQGPEFLTYFQNEAQLEKSRLLSDRFSAERPKGSFSTLEIQRTEQGDSAMYLCASSLVTVGVEFFGPGTRLTVL.